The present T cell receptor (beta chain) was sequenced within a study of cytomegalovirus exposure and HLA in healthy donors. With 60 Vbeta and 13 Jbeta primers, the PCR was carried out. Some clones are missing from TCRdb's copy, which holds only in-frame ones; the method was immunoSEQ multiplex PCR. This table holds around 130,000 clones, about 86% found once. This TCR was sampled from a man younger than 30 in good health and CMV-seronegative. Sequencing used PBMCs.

CDR3 in amino acids: CASSLGDSGNQPQHF. CDR3 DNA: TGTGCCAGCAGCTTAGGGGACAGTGGCAATCAGCCCCAGCATTTT. The V and J genes are TRBV7-9 and TRBJ1-5; 7 bases are shared with TRBD1. Germline lookup yields CDR1 SEHNR and CDR2 FQNEAQ (reference sequence). V shed 1 base and J 2 bases; nucleotides not matched to a gene: 2. There are 15 residues in the CDR3.